Shown below are 3 T cell receptor beta chains from a single sample sequenced in a study of read filtering for tumor transcriptome and immune sequencing. The library was built from around 400 ng RNA with molecular barcoded adaptors for alpha/delta and beta/gamma chains. TCRdb ran MiXCR on the reads and lists one entry per CDR3 protein. The sample yields 100,000 to 150,000 distinct CDR3 sequences, 10% to 15% seen once. Material for sequencing was a population of CD138-negative cells sorted from bone marrow. The receptors were sampled from a donor at least 40 years old with multiple myeloma.

Many counts were recorded for this clonotype. This chain connects TRBV12-3 or TRBV12-4 to TRBJ2-1; 7 bases align to TRBD2. V was pared by 3 bases and J by 5 bases, with 7 bases of the junction left unmatched. The CDR3 is made up of 15 amino acids. Here the CDR3 DNA reads TGTGCCAGCAGTTTTCGGGGTGCGGGGGACAATGAGCAGTTCTTC. Translation: CASSFRGAGDNEQFF.

The CDR3 spells CASSSSRVRETQYF. The CDR3 DNA reads as TGTGCCAGCAGCTCTTCGAGGGTACGGGAGACCCAGTACTTC. The chain joins TRBV7-6 to TRBJ2-5; D is perhaps TRBD2 (5 bases). Germline values: CDR1 SGHVS, CDR2 FNYEAQ. This CDR3 has 14 amino acids. V dropped 4 bases and J dropped 5 bases, with 14 bases sitting between them.

This clonotype was observed a handful of times. V is TRBV5-1 and J is TRBJ2-3; no definite D call. This CDR3 has 14 residues. Per germline, CDR1 SGHRS and CDR2 YFSETQ. Deletions cut 0 bases from V and 6 bases from J, with 11 bases between. This CDR3 is CASSLGSGPDTQYF. CDR3 DNA: TGCGCCAGCAGCTTGGGGTCCGGTCCGGATACGCAGTATTTT.